This TCR beta chain was retrieved from a study of preoperative IRX-2 immunotherapy in early breast cancer. Documented treatment: preoperative locoregional IRX-2 cytokine immunotherapy. Preoperative locoregional IRX-2 cytokine immunotherapy was tested in the phase Ib source study. Germline values: CDR1 SGHRS, CDR2 YFSETQ. The CDR3 is 15 residues long. The J segment lost 5 bases and the V segment lost 5 bases, leaving 9 bases of the junction unmatched. This clone was counted between two and nine times. Sequencing used immunoSEQ multiplex PCR; TCRdb keeps in-frame clones, though not all of them. The repertoire holds about 2,700 clones, with around 76% as singletons.

The sequence derives from a human donor with breast cancer. The sequencing used tumor tissue, collected before IRX-2 immunotherapy. The genes are TRBV5-1 and TRBJ2-2, with 7 bases aligning to TRBD1. CDR3 sequence (DNA): TGCGCCAGCAGGCCCGGGACAGTGGGAACCGGGGAGCTGTTTTTT. Translating gives CASRPGTVGTGELFF.